This T cell receptor (beta chain) stems from a study of T cell repertoires in cytomegalovirus infection. Study results and caveats: Across the ex vivo response, the dominant clonotypes were HLA-C-restricted CMV-specific TCR beta clonotypes.

Trimming cost V 4 bases and J 0 bases; bases outside gene matches: 6. Germline V gene sequence: CDR1 SGHVS, CDR2 FQNEAQ. The CDR3 spans 16 residues. In the case of this clonotype: Antigen unknown.

TCRdb fed the reads into MiXCR, producing one record per CDR3 protein. The data contain 70,000 to 75,000 distinct CDR3 sequences, 4% of them seen just once; the ten biggest clones take up less than 25%. The source material was PBMCs. The TCR originated in a human donor in good health (CMV status not recorded). Some clones in this sample may be carry-over from other donors' samples. The chain employs TRBV7-8 and TRBJ2-3; 8 nucleotides line up with TRBD2. CDR3 sequence (DNA): TGTGCCAGCAGCTCGGGTAGCGGGACTAGCACAGATACGCAGTATTTT. This gives the protein CASSSGSGTSTDTQYF.